This T cell receptor (beta chain) originates from a study of blood T cell repertoires in COVID-19. Overall study context: From the United States, Italy and Spain came samples of acute and convalescent COVID-19. The analysed material was cDNA or gDNA that came from T cells, B-cell-depleted T cells, or PBMCs.

The germline gives CDR1 MGHDK, CDR2 SYGVNS. Trimming cost V 6 bases and J 3 bases; bases outside gene matches: 4. CDR3 length: 13 residues. Original data processing: Reference gene primers were amplified, and this amplification served to estimate nucleated cell counts. Assay used: immunoSEQ multiplex PCR; TCRdb lists only in-frame clones, some missing. The DNA was the basis for D and trimming; V, J and clone size are from that table. The sample records about 52,000 clones, just under 90% being singletons. This chain uses TRBV25-1 with TRBJ2-5, with 7 positions matching TRBD1. This receptor was identified in a man older than 75 with active or convalescent COVID-19. Material: peripheral blood. CDR3 coding DNA: TGTGCCAGCAGAAGGACAGGAGAAGAGACCCAGTACTTC. This gives the protein CASRRTGEETQYF. The whole variable domain, filled in from reference TRBV25-1 and TRBJ2-5, reads EADIYQTPRYLVIGTGKKITLECSQTMGHDKMYWYQQDPGMELHLIHYSYGVNSTEKGDLSSESTVSRIRTEHFPLTLESARPSHTSQYLCASRRTGEETQYFGPGTRLLVL.